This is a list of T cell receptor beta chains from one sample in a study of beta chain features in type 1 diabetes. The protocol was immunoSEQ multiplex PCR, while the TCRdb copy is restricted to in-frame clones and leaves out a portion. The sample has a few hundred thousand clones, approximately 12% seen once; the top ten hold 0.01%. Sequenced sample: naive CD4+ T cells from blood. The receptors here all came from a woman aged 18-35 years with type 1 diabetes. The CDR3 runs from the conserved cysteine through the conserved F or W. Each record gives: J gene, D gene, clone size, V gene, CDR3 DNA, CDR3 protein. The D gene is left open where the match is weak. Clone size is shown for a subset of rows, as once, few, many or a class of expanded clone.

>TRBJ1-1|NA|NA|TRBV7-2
TGTGCCAGCAGCCCGATCCGGGACACTGAAGCTTTCTTT
CASSPIRDTEAFF
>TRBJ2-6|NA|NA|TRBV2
TGTGCCAGCAGTGAATTCCTATCTGGGGCCAACGTCCTGACTTTC
CASSEFLSGANVLTF
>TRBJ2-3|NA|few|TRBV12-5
TGTGCTAGTGGCTACGAGCGGGCGAGTACTAGCACAGATACGCAGTATTTT
CASGYERASTSTDTQYF
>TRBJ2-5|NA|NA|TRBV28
TGTGCCAGCAGTTTTCCAGGGGCGTCCCAAGAGACCCAGTACTTC
CASSFPGASQETQYF
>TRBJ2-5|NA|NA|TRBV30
TGTGCCTGGAGTAGTGGAAGCGGACAAGAGACCCAGTACTTC
CAWSSGSGQETQYF
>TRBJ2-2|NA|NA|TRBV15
TGTGCCACCAGCAGGACCGGGACAAGGAACACCGGGGAGCTGTTTTTT
CATSRTGTRNTGELFF
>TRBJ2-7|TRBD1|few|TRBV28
TGTGCCAGCAGTTTGGGACAGAACTACGAGCAGTACTTC
CASSLGQNYEQYF
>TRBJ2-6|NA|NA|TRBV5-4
TGTGCCAGCACCGAAGGGGTCTCTGGGGCCAACGTCCTGACTTTC
CASTEGVSGANVLTF
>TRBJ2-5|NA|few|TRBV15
TGTGCCACCAGCAGAGATCCGGGGGATGGGGAGACCCAGTACTTC
CATSRDPGDGETQYF
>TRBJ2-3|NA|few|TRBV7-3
TGTGCCAGCAGCCCAGGGCCAGATACGCAGTATTTT
CASSPGPDTQYF
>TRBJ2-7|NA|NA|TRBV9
TGTGCCAGCAGCGTAGTCTCCGGAGACTACGAGCAGTACTTC
CASSVVSGDYEQYF
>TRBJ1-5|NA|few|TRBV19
TGTGCCAGTAACCGAGGGCAGACCAATCAGCCCCAGCATTTT
CASNRGQTNQPQHF
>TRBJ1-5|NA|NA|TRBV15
TGTGCCACCAGCGCCAACAGAGATCAGCCCCAGCATTTT
CATSANRDQPQHF
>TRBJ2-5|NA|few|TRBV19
TGTGCCAGTAGAGCGGCATTCCAAGAGACCCAGTACTTC
CASRAAFQETQYF
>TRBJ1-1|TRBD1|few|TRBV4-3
TGCGCCAGCAGCCCGACCGGGACAGCACTCTCGAACACTGAAGCTTTCTTT
CASSPTGTALSNTEAFF
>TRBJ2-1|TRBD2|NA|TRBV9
TGTGCCAGCAGTGCCGGGACTAGCGGAAGCAATGAGCAGTTCTTC
CASSAGTSGSNEQFF
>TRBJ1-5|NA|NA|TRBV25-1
TGTGCCAGCAGCTTAGCCCAGCATTTT
CASSLAQHF
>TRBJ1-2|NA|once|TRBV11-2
TGTGCCAGCAGCTTAATGCGGGGGGCGGACTATGGCTACACCTTC
CASSLMRGADYGYTF
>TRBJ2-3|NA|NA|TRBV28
TGTGCCAGCAGTTTAGGCACCCTAGATACGCAGTATTTT
CASSLGTLDTQYF
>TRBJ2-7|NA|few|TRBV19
TGTGCCAGTAGTATGTTGGCAGGGAACTCCTACGAGCAGTACTTC
CASSMLAGNSYEQYF
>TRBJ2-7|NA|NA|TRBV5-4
TGTGCCAGCAGCTCCCCAGGGGTTCTTTCCTACGAGCAGTACTTC
CASSSPGVLSYEQYF
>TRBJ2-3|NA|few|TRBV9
TGTGCCAGCAGCGTAGGTTCCCGGACAGATACGCAGTATTTT
CASSVGSRTDTQYF
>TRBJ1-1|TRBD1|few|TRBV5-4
TGTGCCAGCAGCGGAAAACAGGGGGCAGCGGGTGAAGCTTTCTTT
CASSGKQGAAGEAFF
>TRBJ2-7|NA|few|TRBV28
TGTGCCAGCAGTCTCGGCTTCGGAGGAGTAAGCGAGCAGTACTTC
CASSLGFGGVSEQYF
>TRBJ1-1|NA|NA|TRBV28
TGTGCCACACACACGGGGAACACTGAAGCTTTCTTT
CATHTGNTEAFF
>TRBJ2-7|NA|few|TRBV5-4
TGTGCCAGCAGTGAAAGGGACTTAAGCTCCTACGAGCAGTACTTC
CASSERDLSSYEQYF
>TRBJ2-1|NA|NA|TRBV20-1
TGCAGTGCTTCTTACAATGAGCAGTTCTTC
CSASYNEQFF
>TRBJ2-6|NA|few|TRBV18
TGTGCCACCCCCCAGGTCCCTCTCTCTGGGGCCAACGTCCTGACTTTC
CATPQVPLSGANVLTF
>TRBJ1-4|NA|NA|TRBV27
TGTGCCAGCAGCCCTAGATGGGGAGGGGACGGAAAACTGTTTTTT
CASSPRWGGDGKLFF
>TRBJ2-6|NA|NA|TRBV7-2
TGTGCCAGCAGCACCCGGTCTTGGGCCGACGACGTCCTGACTTTC
CASSTRSWADDVLTF
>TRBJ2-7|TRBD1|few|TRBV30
TGTGCCTGGAGGGACAGGGGGCAGGTTGGCGAGCAGTACTTC
CAWRDRGQVGEQYF
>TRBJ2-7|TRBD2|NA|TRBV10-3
TGTGCCATCAGTGAGTCCCGACTAGCGGGATCTTCCGAGCAGTACTTC
CAISESRLAGSSEQYF
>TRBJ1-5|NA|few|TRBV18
TGTGCCAGCTCACCGACCCCAAACTATAGCAATCAGCCCCAGCATTTT
CASSPTPNYSNQPQHF
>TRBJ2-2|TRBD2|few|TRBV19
TGTGCCAGTAATAGCGGGGAGCTCACCGGGGAGCTGTTTTTT
CASNSGELTGELFF
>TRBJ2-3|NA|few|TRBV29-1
TGCAGCGCCAGCTCGAGGGTGGATACGCAGTATTTT
CSASSRVDTQYF
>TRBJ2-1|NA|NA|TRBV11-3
TGTGCCAGCAGCTTAGTAGATCGGGGGAATGAGCAGTTCTTC
CASSLVDRGNEQFF
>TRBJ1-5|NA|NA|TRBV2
TGTGCCAGCAACTCCGGGACAATGGCGCAGCCCCAGCATTTT
CASNSGTMAQPQHF
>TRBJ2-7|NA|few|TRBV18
TGTGCCAGCTCACCACCCGGTCCAACCCACGAGCAGTACTTC
CASSPPGPTHEQYF
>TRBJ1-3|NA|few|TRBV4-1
TGCGCCAGCAGCCAAGCGTGGGCAGGGATTACCTCTGGAAACACCATATATTTT
CASSQAWAGITSGNTIYF
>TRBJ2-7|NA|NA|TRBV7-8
TGTGCCAGCAGCCACCCCGGGGGCGAGCAGTACTTC
CASSHPGGEQYF
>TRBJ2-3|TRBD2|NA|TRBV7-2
TGTGCCAGCAGCTTAGTGGGCGGGGGGGAGCCAGATACGCAGTATTTT
CASSLVGGGEPDTQYF